The next 23 T cell receptor beta chains were all read from a single sample in a study of cytomegalovirus exposure and HLA in healthy donors. The PCR ran on 60 Vbeta and 13 Jbeta primers. Assay: immunoSEQ multiplex PCR; the TCRdb copy retains only in-frame clones and omits some. The sample comprises about 110,000 clones, 81% of which are singletons, and 2% to 2.5% rests with the top ten. Sequencing input: PBMCs. These TCRs come from a man between 25 and 39 years old in good health and CMV-seronegative.

The gene calls are TRBV5-4 and TRBJ2-1, with TRBD2 identical over 8 bases. The CDR3 consists of 13 residues. The germline CDR1 and CDR2 sequences are SGHNT and YYREEE (reference sequence). Trimming took 4 bases from V and 10 from J; bases not matched to a gene: 7. Here the CDR3 DNA reads TGTGCCAGCAGCCACGGTAGCGGGGCCGAGCAGTTCTTC. Amino acids: CASSHGSGAEQFF.

CDR3 nucleotide sequence: TGTGCCTGGATATCGACAGTTTGGGGGGACAGCTATGGCTACACCTTC. Protein: CAWISTVWGDSYGYTF. The V gene is TRBV30, the J gene TRBJ1-2; 7 bases are shared with TRBD1. Germline assignment: CDR1 GTSNPN and CDR2 SVGIG (reference sequence). The J segment lost 4 bases and the V segment lost 4 bases, leaving 15 bases of the junction unmatched. This CDR3 has 16 amino acids. Complete variable domain (other parts from reference TRBV30 and TRBJ1-2): SQTIHQWPATLVQPVGSPLSLECTVEGTSNPNLYWYRQAAGRGLQLLFYSVGIGQISSEVPQNLSASRPQDRQFILSSKKLLLSDSGFYLCAWISTVWGDSYGYTFGSGTRLTVV.

This clone was counted between two and nine times. This chain joins TRBV7-8 and TRBJ2-1; D gene unclear. Germline-derived CDR1 and CDR2 are SGHVS and FQNEAQ. This CDR3 is 15 amino acids long. Trimming cost V 1 base and J 0 bases, with 7 bases left between them. CDR3 in DNA: TGTGCCAGCAGCTTAGTAAGACTCTCCTACAATGAGCAGTTCTTC. Its protein is CASSLVRLSYNEQFF.

This chain uses TRBV9 with TRBJ2-7; tentative D call: TRBD2 (5 bases). CDR1 and CDR2 from the germline V gene are SGDLS and YYNGEE. CDR3 size: 15 residues. The germline V and J ends were trimmed by 4 bases and 0 bases, with 14 bases remaining between them. DNA of the CDR3: TGTGCCAGCAGCCCCTCCGGGGTGAGCTCCTACGAGCAGTACTTC. Amino acids: CASSPSGVSSYEQYF.

The chain joins TRBV27 to TRBJ2-3; the match to TRBD1 covers 7 bases. The CDR3 runs 14 residues. Germline lookup yields CDR1 MNHEY and CDR2 SMNVEV (reference sequence). Germline trimming cut 8 bases from V and 3 bases from J; bases unmatched to any gene: 8. The CDR3 loop reads CASQPGQWTDTQYF. CDR3 nucleotide sequence: TGTGCCAGCCAGCCGGGACAGTGGACAGATACGCAGTATTTT.

The gene calls are TRBV30 and TRBJ2-2, with D uncertain. V dropped 2 bases and J dropped 2 bases, with 9 bases sitting between them. The CDR3 runs 14 residues. CDR1 and CDR2 from the germline V gene are GTSNPN and SVGIG (reference sequence). The CDR3 spells CAWSTDINTGELFF. In DNA, the CDR3 is TGTGCCTGGAGTACAGACATAAACACCGGGGAGCTGTTTTTT.

This chain connects TRBV6-5 to TRBJ2-5, with 10 bases aligning to TRBD2. V trimming: 5 bases; J trimming: 7 bases; junction bases outside the gene matches: 7. The CDR3 is 14 residues long. In germline, CDR1 is MNHEY, CDR2 SVGAGI. The CDR3 DNA is TGTGCCAGCAGTCCCGGGACTAGCGTGGTGACCCAGTACTTC. The encoded protein is CASSPGTSVVTQYF.

This chain uses TRBV7-6 with TRBJ2-5, with a weak D call TRBD2 (6 bases). The germline V gene encodes CDR1 SGHVS and CDR2 FNYEAQ. The ends were cut back, 5 bases at V and 2 bases at J, with 9 bases in the middle. This CDR3 region has 13 residues. CDR3 in amino acids: CASSEGTQETQYF. The CDR3 DNA follows: TGTGCCAGCAGCGAGGGGACTCAAGAGACCCAGTACTTC.

This chain uses TRBV4-1 with TRBJ2-1, with D uncertain. CDR1 and CDR2 from the germline V gene are MGHRA and YSYEKL. The V end lost 1 base, the J end lost 7 bases, and 14 bases lay between the germline ends. The CDR3 spans 15 residues. The CDR3 coding sequence is TGCGCCAGCAGCCAAGTTCCAGTCGCCTCGAATGAGCAGTTCTTC. This codes for CASSQVPVASNEQFF.

J is TRBJ2-7 and V is TRBV27; 11 bases are a match to TRBD2. V shed 10 bases, J shed 5 bases, and the junction held 7 bases outside the gene matches. Germline V gene sequence: CDR1 MNHEY, CDR2 SMNVEV (reference sequence). The CDR3 sequence is 13 residues long. The CDR3 region is CAIPSGGRNEQYF. The CDR3 bases are TGTGCCATCCCTAGCGGGGGGCGAAACGAGCAGTACTTC.

The chain links TRBV11-2 to TRBJ1-1; 8 positions match TRBD1. The germline CDR1 and CDR2 sequences are SGHAT and FQNNGV. V lost 4 bases and J lost 5; bases outside the gene matches: 3. The CDR3 loop spans 13 amino acids. This chain's CDR3 is CASSSQGGTEAFF. The CDR3 nucleotides read TGTGCCAGCAGCTCACAGGGGGGGACTGAAGCTTTCTTT.

The chain has TRBV10-1 and TRBJ2-7; D unresolved. Germline V gene sequence: CDR1 WNHNN, CDR2 SYGVQD (reference sequence). The CDR3 consists of 14 residues. The germline V and J ends were trimmed by 0 bases and 4 bases, with 10 bases remaining between them. CDR3 amino acids: CASSESSLPYEQYF. The CDR3, as DNA: TGCGCCAGCAGTGAGTCGAGTCTGCCTTACGAGCAGTACTTC.

The chain uses TRBV29-1 and TRBJ2-6; D is uncertain. Germline V CDR1 and CDR2: SQVTM, ANQGSEA. CDR3 length equals 9 residues. The CDR3 DNA reads as TGCAGTTCAAGAGGCGTCCTGACTTTC. Its protein is CSSRGVLTF.

The chain employs TRBV5-4 and TRBJ2-2; 13 bases line up with TRBD2. The V segment lost 0 bases and the J segment 5 bases; nucleotides outside the gene matches: 4. Per germline, CDR1 SGHNT and CDR2 YYREEE (reference sequence). The CDR3 totals 17 residues. The CDR3 protein is CASSLGLAGGGTGELFF. The DNA of the CDR3 is TGTGCCAGCAGCTTGGGACTAGCGGGGGGAGGAACCGGGGAGCTGTTTTTT.

This clone occurred a few times. The chain couples TRBV4-1 to TRBJ2-1; 8 bases agree with TRBD2. Per germline, CDR1 MGHRA and CDR2 YSYEKL. Trimming at V came to 1 base and at J to 6 bases, leaving 5 bases not matched to a gene. This CDR3 spans 15 amino acids. CDR3 coding DNA: TGCGCCAGCAGCCAAGGAAGACTAGCGATCAATGAGCAGTTCTTC. It is translated as CASSQGRLAINEQFF.

The chain couples TRBV28 to TRBJ2-3, with 11 bases that match TRBD2. The V and J ends lost 4 bases and 15 bases, in that order; junction bases with no gene match: 6. The CDR3 runs to 12 residues. Germline V lookup: CDR1 MDHEN, CDR2 SYDVKM. CDR3 sequence: CASSSTSGDLYF. The CDR3 nucleotides are TGTGCCAGCAGTTCGACTAGCGGGGACCTCTATTTT. Full variable domain (rest looked up from reference TRBV28 and TRBJ2-3): DVKVTQSSRYLVKRTGEKVFLECVQDMDHENMFWYRQDPGLGLRLIYFSYDVKMKEKGDIPEGYSVSREKKERFSLILESASTNQTSMYLCASSSTSGDLYFGPGTRLTVL.

This CDR3 is CATSRGGAAGNTIYF. The CDR3 bases are TGTGCCACCAGCAGGGGAGGGGCAGCTGGAAACACCATATATTTT. The chain is built from TRBV15 and TRBJ1-3, with D perhaps TRBD1 (5 bases). This CDR3 contains 15 residues. Between the trimmed V and J ends, which lost 3 bases and 2 bases, there was a span of 11 bases. CDR1 LNHNV and CDR2 YYDKDF come from the germline V gene (reference sequence).

In this sample, this clone turned up once. The chain is built from TRBV14 and TRBJ1-2; 11 bases align to TRBD1. From germline, CDR1 is SGHDN and CDR2 FVKESK. CDR3 size: 16 residues. V shed 6 bases, J shed 3 bases, and the junction held 9 bases outside the gene matches. For the CDR3, the DNA is TGTGCCAGCAGAGCGGACAGGGGGCGCTTGGACTATGGCTACACCTTC. Translated, it gives CASRADRGRLDYGYTF.

The rearrangement links TRBV6-1 to TRBJ2-5; TRBD2 aligns across 12 bases. The CDR3 extends over 15 amino acids. CDR1 and CDR2 from the germline V gene are MNHNS and SASEGT. With 8 bases clipped from V and 3 bases from J, the junction kept 7 bases outside the gene matches. This CDR3 reads CASGWTSGEKETQYF. The CDR3 bases are TGTGCCAGCGGGTGGACTAGCGGGGAGAAAGAGACCCAGTACTTC.

This clone has just one count. The J gene is TRBJ1-5, the V gene TRBV10-2; 7 nucleotides align to TRBD1. Losses at the gene ends were 3 bases for V and 0 bases for J; bases not matched to a gene: 5. Per the germline V gene, CDR1 is WSHSY and CDR2 is SAAADI. The CDR3 is made up of 16 amino acids. Written as DNA, the CDR3 is TGCGCCAGCAGTGACGCCGGACAGGCTAGCAATCAGCCCCAGCATTTT. This translates into CASSDAGQASNQPQHF.

This clone appeared a few times. V is TRBV7-2 and J is TRBJ2-3; D perhaps matches TRBD1 (6 bases). The germline V gene encodes CDR1 SGHTA and CDR2 FQGNSA. The CDR3 spans 14 residues. The germline V and J ends were trimmed by 5 bases and 6 bases, with 15 bases remaining between them. The CDR3 DNA is TGTGCCAGCAGCCAATTCAGGGGCGTGGATACGCAGTATTTT. Translating gives CASSQFRGVDTQYF. Based on the CDR3 plus reference TRBV7-2 and TRBJ2-3, the full variable domain is GAGVSQSPSNKVTEKGKDVELRCDPISGHTALYWYRQSLGQGLEFLIYFQGNSAPDKSGLPSDRFSAERTGGSVSTLTIQRTQQEDSAVYLCASSQFRGVDTQYFGPGTRLTVL.

There are a few counts of this clone. The chain combines TRBV18 with TRBJ2-7, with 7 bases aligning to TRBD1. Trimming took 5 bases from V and 2 from J; bases not matched to a gene: 9. The length of the CDR3 is 15 residues. Germline CDR1 and CDR2: KGHSH and LQKENI. The CDR3 loop reads CASSSQGEPAYEQYF. The CDR3 coding sequence is TGTGCCAGCTCATCTCAGGGGGAACCAGCCTACGAGCAGTACTTC. The full variable domain, with the rest looked up from reference TRBV18 and TRBJ2-7, is NAGVMQNPRHLVRRRGQEARLRCSPMKGHSHVYWYRQLPEEGLKFMVYLQKENIIDESGMPKERFSAEFPKEGPSILRIQQVVRGDSAAYFCASSSQGEPAYEQYFGPGTRLTVT.

This chain connects TRBV28 to TRBJ1-1; D is undetermined. The V gene lost 3 bases and the J gene lost 6 bases, with 8 bases spanning the gap. Per germline, CDR1 MDHEN and CDR2 SYDVKM. This CDR3 spans 12 amino acids. Here the CDR3 DNA reads TGTGCCAGCAGTTTGAGGGTATCTGAAGCTTTCTTT. This sequence encodes CASSLRVSEAFF.